This T cell receptor beta chain was sequenced for a study of T cells expressing NK-cell markers. Background on the study: It was sorted CD3+CD56-NKG2C+, CD3+CD56+NKG2C- and CD3+CD56+NKG2C+ T cells that provided the TCR beta repertoires. Regarding the study as a whole: NKG2C+ dominant clonotype frequencies in 6 or 7 donors were roughly 1.0-7.5% of CD8+ T cells.

Per the germline V gene, CDR1 is LGHNA and CDR2 is YNFKEQ. The CDR3 loop spans 15 amino acids. Following a re-call of the 5' RACE reads, TCRdb has one entry per CDR3 protein and lacks DNA. In all, the sample yields roughly 170,000 distinct CDR3 sequences. For this clonotype: Its antigen remains unidentified.

J is TRBJ2-5 and V is TRBV4-2; absent DNA, TCRdb's TRBD1 call cannot be checked. The sample was blood T cells: a sorted CD56 or NKG2C T cell subset, CD4+ or CD8+ T cells, or bulk PBMC T cells (not recorded which). The clonotype was recovered from a woman aged 18 to 75 in good health. This CDR3 reads CASSQDQQGRKTQYF.